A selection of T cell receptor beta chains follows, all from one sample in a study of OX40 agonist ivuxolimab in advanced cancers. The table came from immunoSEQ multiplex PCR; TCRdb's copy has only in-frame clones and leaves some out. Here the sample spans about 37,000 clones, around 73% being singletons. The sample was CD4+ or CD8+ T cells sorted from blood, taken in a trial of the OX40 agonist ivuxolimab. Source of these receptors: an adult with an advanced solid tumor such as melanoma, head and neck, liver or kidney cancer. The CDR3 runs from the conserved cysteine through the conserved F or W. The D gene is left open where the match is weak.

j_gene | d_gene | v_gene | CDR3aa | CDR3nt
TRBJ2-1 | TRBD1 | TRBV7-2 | CASSSDRGGYNEQFF | TGTGCCAGCAGCTCCGACAGGGGTGGATACAATGAGCAGTTCTTC
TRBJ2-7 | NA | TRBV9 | CASSVDTGSSYEQYF | TGTGCCAGCAGCGTAGATACAGGTAGTTCCTACGAGCAGTACTTC
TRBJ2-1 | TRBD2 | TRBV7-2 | CASSFYISARGYNEQFF | TGTGCCAGCAGCTTTTATATATCTGCGCGGGGGTACAATGAGCAGTTCTTC
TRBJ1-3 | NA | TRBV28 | CASSLDLRLSGNTIYF | TGTGCCAGCAGTTTAGACCTCCGACTCTCTGGAAACACCATATATTTT
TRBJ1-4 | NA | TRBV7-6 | CASSFPGINEKLFF | TGTGCCAGCAGCTTCCCAGGAATTAATGAAAAACTGTTTTTT
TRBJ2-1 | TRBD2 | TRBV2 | CASSEELAGAAYEQFF | TGTGCCAGCAGTGAGGAGCTAGCGGGAGCTGCCTATGAGCAGTTCTTC
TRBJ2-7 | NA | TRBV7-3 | CASSLKQGDEQYF | TGTGCCAGCAGCTTAAAACAAGGGGACGAGCAGTACTTC
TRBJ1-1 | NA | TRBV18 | CASSPLDRANTEAFF | TGTGCCAGCTCACCTCTCGACAGAGCGAACACTGAAGCTTTCTTT
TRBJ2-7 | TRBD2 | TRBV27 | CASMGLAGGPVEQYF | TGTGCCAGCATGGGACTAGCGGGAGGGCCGGTTGAGCAGTACTTC
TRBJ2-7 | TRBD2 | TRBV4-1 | CASSQDLSASGGIYEQYF | TGCGCCAGCAGCCAAGATCTTTCGGCTAGCGGGGGAATCTACGAGCAGTACTTC
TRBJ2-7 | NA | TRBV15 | CATSRGSYEQYF | TGTGCCACCAGCAGAGGGTCCTACGAGCAGTACTTC
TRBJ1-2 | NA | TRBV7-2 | CASSLDTGVKSYTF | TGTGCCAGCAGCTTAGATACCGGGGTGAAAAGCTACACCTTC
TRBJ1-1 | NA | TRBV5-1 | CASSLSQRGTEAFF | TGCGCCAGCAGCTTAAGCCAGAGGGGGACTGAAGCTTTCTTT